These 14 T cell receptor beta chains share one sample of origin, sequenced in a study of blood T cell repertoires in COVID-19. Profiled with immunoSEQ multiplex PCR; TCRdb holds only in-frame clones, not every one. Found here are around 230,000 clones, approximately 85% of them singletons; the top ten hold 9.5% to 15%. Material: peripheral blood. These TCRs come from a woman in her sixties or seventies with active or convalescent COVID-19.

The rearrangement links TRBV30 to TRBJ1-2, with D tentatively TRBD1 (6 bases). Trimming left V 2 bases short and J 7 bases short, with 14 bases between. In germline, CDR1 is GTSNPN, CDR2 SVGIG (reference sequence). The CDR3 loop spans 13 amino acids. CDR3 sequence (DNA): TGTGCCTGGAGTTCAGGGGCAAAGGGTGGCTACACCTTC. The encoded protein is CAWSSGAKGGYTF.

The chain carries TRBV29-1 and TRBJ1-4; 7 bases map to TRBD1. CDR3 length equals 12 residues. From germline, CDR1 is SQVTM and CDR2 ANQGSEA. Trimming at V came to 6 bases and at J to 7 bases, leaving 5 bases not matched to a gene. The CDR3 region is CSVRDRGEKLFF. The CDR3 DNA sequence: TGCAGCGTCCGGGACAGAGGTGAAAAACTGTTTTTT. The complete variable domain, with remaining parts taken from reference TRBV29-1 and TRBJ1-4, reads SAVISQKPSRDICQRGTSLTIQCQVDSQVTMMFWYRQQPGQSLTLIATANQGSEATYESGFVIDKFPISRPNLTFSTLTVSNMSPEDSSIYLCSVRDRGEKLFFGSGTQLSVL.

This chain connects TRBV2 to TRBJ2-3, with TRBD1 matching 9 bases. Per the germline V gene, CDR1 is SNHLY and CDR2 is FYNNEI. The CDR3 totals 15 residues. The trim removed 6 bases at V and 4 bases at J, leaving 8 bases unmatched. The DNA of the CDR3 is TGTGCCAGCAGAACCGGGACAGGGTACGCAGATACGCAGTATTTT. Its translation is CASRTGTGYADTQYF.

The chain has TRBV7-2 and TRBJ2-2; no clear D. V dropped 4 bases and J dropped 5 bases, with 8 bases sitting between them. This CDR3 is built from 13 residues. CDR1 and CDR2 (germline): SGHTA, FQGNSA. The CDR3, as DNA: TGTGCCAGCAGCTCCCAAACTACCGGGGAGCTGTTTTTT. It encodes CASSSQTTGELFF. Based on the CDR3 plus reference TRBV7-2 and TRBJ2-2, the full variable domain is GAGVSQSPSNKVTEKGKDVELRCDPISGHTALYWYRQSLGQGLEFLIYFQGNSAPDKSGLPSDRFSAERTGGSVSTLTIQRTQQEDSAVYLCASSSQTTGELFFGEGSRLTVL.

The chain joins TRBV7-8 to TRBJ2-7; no firm D call. The ends were cut back, 2 bases at V and 5 bases at J, with 22 bases in the middle. CDR3 length equals 17 residues. Germline values: CDR1 SGHVS, CDR2 FQNEAQ. The chain's CDR3 is CASSLSLIPQSQHEQYF. DNA for the CDR3: TGTGCCAGCAGCTTATCACTAATTCCCCAGTCCCAGCACGAGCAGTACTTC.

The J gene is TRBJ2-7, the V gene TRBV18; 10 nucleotides align to TRBD1. The CDR3 runs 15 residues. Trimming at V came to 5 bases and at J to 0 bases, leaving 4 bases not matched to a gene. Per the germline V gene, CDR1 is KGHSH and CDR2 is LQKENI. CDR3 nucleotide sequence: TGTGCCAGCTCAGGGGACAGGGGCCCCTCCTACGAGCAGTACTTC. This codes for CASSGDRGPSYEQYF.

The chain employs TRBV6-1 and TRBJ2-1; 13 nucleotides align to TRBD2. Trimming removed 4 bases from V and 9 bases from J; junction bases left unmatched: 12. From germline, CDR1 is MNHNS and CDR2 SASEGT. This CDR3 has 17 amino acids. The CDR3 reads CASSALPGLAGKGEQFF. The CDR3 nucleotides read TGTGCCAGCAGTGCCCTTCCGGGACTAGCGGGGAAGGGTGAGCAGTTCTTC.

This clone was seen only a few times. The rearrangement joins TRBV6-5 to TRBJ1-2; D is uncertain. V was trimmed by 6 bases and J by 6 bases, leaving 14 bases between them. The CDR3 runs to 13 residues. CDR1 MNHEY and CDR2 SVGAGI come from the germline V gene. Here the CDR3 DNA reads TGTGCCAGCAGGGGCGCAGGCGAAGATGGCTACACCTTC. Translating gives CASRGAGEDGYTF.

The CDR3 DNA follows: TGTGCCAGTAGTACCCCCATGGGGGCTAATGGAAACACCATATATTTT. Its translation: CASSTPMGANGNTIYF. The chain uses TRBV19 and TRBJ1-3, with D maybe TRBD1 (6 bases). The CDR3 consists of 16 residues. The V and J ends lost 4 bases and 3 bases respectively, with 16 bases between them. CDR1 and CDR2 from the germline V gene are LNHDA and SQIVND (reference sequence).

The table lists this clone with a count of one. V is TRBV7-2 and J is TRBJ1-4; D might be TRBD1 (6 bases). The CDR3 spans 17 residues. The germline V gene encodes CDR1 SGHTA and CDR2 FQGNSA. Trimming cost V 1 base and J 1 base, with 13 bases left between them. CDR3 region: CASSLGGGRVTNEKLFF. The CDR3 DNA follows: TGTGCCAGCAGCTTAGGTGGGGGCAGGGTAACTAATGAAAAACTGTTTTTT.

This chain connects TRBV19 to TRBJ1-1; the match to TRBD1 covers 7 bases. Looked up from germline, CDR1 is LNHDA and CDR2 is SQIVND (reference sequence). Losses at the gene ends were 7 bases for V and 1 base for J; bases not matched to a gene: 6. The CDR3 has 14 residues. The chain's CDR3 is CASTRQGANTEAFF. CDR3 nucleotides: TGTGCCAGTACCCGACAGGGTGCGAACACTGAAGCTTTCTTT.

This sequence joins TRBV15 and TRBJ2-6; no clear D gene. V lost 0 bases to trimming and J lost 2 bases, with 8 bases between them. Germline V lookup: CDR1 LNHNV, CDR2 YYDKDF (reference sequence). CDR3 length: 16 residues. CDR3 protein: CATSRDRGAGANVLTF. The CDR3 DNA follows: TGTGCCACCAGCAGAGATCGAGGAGCTGGGGCCAACGTCCTGACTTTC.

This chain uses TRBV6-5 with TRBJ2-6, with a possible D match to TRBD1 (7 bases). The CDR3 covers 15 residues. Germline loops: CDR1 MNHEY, CDR2 SVGAGI. Deletions cut 7 bases from V and 3 bases from J, with 13 bases between. CDR3 DNA: TGTGCCAGCACTTATCAGGGGGGTGGGGCCAACGTCCTGACTTTC. It is translated as CASTYQGGGANVLTF.

The chain uses TRBV28 and TRBJ1-5; TRBD1 matches at 7 bases. The V segment lost 2 bases and the J segment 4 bases; nucleotides outside the gene matches: 5. Looked up from germline, CDR1 is MDHEN and CDR2 is SYDVKM. CDR3 length equals 15 residues. CDR3 sequence (DNA): TGTGCCAGCAGTTTACGAGGGGGCCGAAATCAGCCCCAGCATTTT. Its translation is CASSLRGGRNQPQHF.